The clone carrying this T cell receptor (beta chain) has a count of ten or more. This sample was included in a study of T cells after yellow fever vaccination. Germline CDR1 SQVTM, CDR2 ANQGSEA. The CDR3 is made up of 11 amino acids. V lost 5 bases to trimming and J lost 4 bases, with 9 bases between them. TCRdb processed the 5' RACE reads anew with MiXCR; each CDR3 protein has one entry. The sample has approximately 160,000 distinct CDR3 sequences, approximately 10% seen once. The sequence was obtained from a man younger than 30 who received the YFV17D yellow fever vaccine. Sequencing was performed on CD8+ T cells sorted from PBMCs, taken 45 days after the yellow fever booster vaccination. The chain joins TRBV29-1 to TRBJ2-7; TRBD1 is a possible D gene (6 bases). The CDR3 loop reads CSVTGSYEQYF. CDR3 coding DNA: TGCAGCGTTACAGGGAGTTACGAGCAGTACTTC.